The 14 T cell receptor beta chains in this list originate from one sample, sequenced in a study of blood T cell repertoires in COVID-19. Profiling relied on immunoSEQ multiplex PCR, and the TCRdb table lists in-frame clones only, not all of them. The table lists 150,000 to 200,000 clones, roughly 85% of them singletons, with under 20% in the top ten. Sample: PBMCs or T cells enriched from blood (not recorded which). The receptors were sampled from a woman in her 70s in a cohort exposed to, infected with or recovered from COVID-19 (not recorded which).

The J gene is TRBJ2-7, the V gene TRBV6-5; 7 bases are a match to TRBD1. This CDR3 is built from 12 residues. Germline CDR1 is MNHEY and CDR2 is SVGAGI. The V gene end was trimmed by 10 bases and the J gene end by 0 bases; junction bases not matched to a gene: 3. As DNA, the CDR3 is TGTGCCAACAGGGGCAGCTCCTACGAGCAGTACTTC. Amino acids: CANRGSSYEQYF.

The chain links TRBV5-4 to TRBJ2-2; D is possibly TRBD2 (7 bases). The germline CDR1 and CDR2 sequences are SGHNT and YYREEE (reference sequence). The CDR3 extends over 13 amino acids. V gave up 5 bases and J gave up 6 bases, with 11 bases separating them. For the CDR3, the DNA is TGTGCCAGCAGGTCGGGGGGCGCCGGGGAGCTGTTTTTT. Protein: CASRSGGAGELFF. Filled out from reference TRBV5-4 and TRBJ2-2, the complete variable domain reads ETGVTQSPTHLIKTRGQQVTLRCSSQSGHNTVSWYQQALGQGPQFIFQYYREEENGRGNFPPRFSGLQFPNYSSELNVNALELDDSALYLCASRSGGAGELFFGEGSRLTVL.

A note on this clone: Other DNA sequences within the sample encode an identical CDR3. The chain links TRBV12-3 or TRBV12-4 to TRBJ1-1; D is ambiguous. The CDR3 spans 13 residues. Trimming took 3 bases from V and 2 from J, leaving 7 bases between them. CDR3 in DNA: TGTGCCAGCAGTTTGTTTGGCAACACTGAAGCTTTCTTT. It translates to CASSLFGNTEAFF.

The J gene is TRBJ1-1, the V gene TRBV9; weak D call: TRBD1 (6 bases). This CDR3 contains 16 residues. Trimming pared 0 bases from V and 1 base from J, leaving 13 bases between. Germline CDR1 and CDR2: SGDLS and YYNGEE. CDR3 coding DNA: TGTGCCAGCAGCGTAGAGGAAGGGGGTAAGAACACTGAAGCTTTCTTT. Its protein product is CASSVEEGGKNTEAFF.

This clone was recorded at least ten times. V gene TRBV7-9 combines with J gene TRBJ1-1; TRBD1 might be the D (6 bases). Germline CDR1 and CDR2: SEHNR and FQNEAQ (reference sequence). This CDR3 has 13 residues. V lost 1 base to trimming and J lost 5 bases, with 8 bases between them. CDR3 protein: CASSLDRGTEAFF. The CDR3 bases are TGTGCCAGCAGCTTAGATAGGGGGACTGAAGCTTTCTTT.

The V gene is TRBV27, the J gene TRBJ2-1; 10 positions agree with TRBD1. Trimming at V came to 8 bases and at J to 2 bases, leaving 6 bases not matched to a gene. The CDR3 is 15 residues long. Germline CDR1 reads MNHEY; CDR2 reads SMNVEV (reference sequence). The CDR3 bases are TGTGCCAGCGCCTCCGGGACAGGGGCCTACAATGAGCAGTTCTTC. Translated: CASASGTGAYNEQFF.

This chain uses TRBV7-3 with TRBJ2-1; 9 nucleotides align to TRBD2. This CDR3 region has 16 residues. The germline CDR1 and CDR2 sequences are SGHTA and FQGTGA. The junction had 12 bases not matched to a gene; V was cut back by 2 bases and J by 10 bases. The CDR3 sequence: CASSLVPTSGRGEQFF. The CDR3 nucleotides read TGTGCCAGCAGCTTAGTCCCGACTAGCGGCCGTGGAGAGCAGTTCTTC.

The chain uses TRBV28 and TRBJ2-7; TRBD1 might be the D (6 bases). Germline V gene sequence: CDR1 MDHEN, CDR2 SYDVKM. V shed 3 bases and J shed 4 bases, with 10 bases lying between them. This CDR3 region has 13 residues. Here the CDR3 reads CASSFIQGYEQYF. As DNA, the CDR3 is TGTGCCAGCAGTTTCATACAGGGTTACGAGCAGTACTTC.

The chain employs TRBV19 and TRBJ2-3; D is perhaps TRBD1 (5 bases). CDR1 is LNHDA and CDR2 is SQIVND in the germline V gene (reference sequence). CDR3 length equals 13 residues. V gave up 3 bases and J gave up 3 bases, with 7 bases separating them. The CDR3 sequence: CASSIPGTDTQYF. CDR3 DNA sequence: TGTGCCAGTAGTATCCCAGGGACAGATACGCAGTATTTT.

The chain has TRBV5-1 and TRBJ2-5; 7 bases agree with TRBD1. Per the germline V gene, CDR1 is SGHRS and CDR2 is YFSETQ. V was clipped by 0 bases and J by 2 bases; unmatched bases: 4. This CDR3 region has 15 residues. The CDR3 DNA reads as TGCGCCAGCAGCTTGGCCGGGACAGAGCAAGAGACCCAGTACTTC. Its translation: CASSLAGTEQETQYF.

V usage is TRBV7-3 and J usage is TRBJ2-2; TRBD2 matches 7 bases. This CDR3 is built from 14 residues. Unmatched junction bases numbered 2, after V lost 5 bases and J lost 2 bases. CDR1 is SGHTA, CDR2 FQGTGA, per germline. CDR3 nucleotides: TGTGCCAGCAGCCGGGACTACAACACCGGGGAGCTGTTTTTT. Translation: CASSRDYNTGELFF.

This clone is a singleton in its sample. V usage is TRBV4-3 and J usage is TRBJ2-7; the match to TRBD1 covers 9 bases. The CDR3 sequence is 15 residues long. V gave up 5 bases and J gave up 3 bases; unmatched junction bases: 8. Germline V lookup: CDR1 LGHNA, CDR2 YSLEER. The CDR3 loop is CASSVRDRENYEQYF. The DNA of the CDR3 is TGCGCCAGCAGCGTACGGGACAGGGAAAACTACGAGCAGTACTTC.

The chain has TRBV5-1 and TRBJ1-3, with a weak D call TRBD1 (6 bases). Germline V gene lookup returns CDR1 SGHRS and CDR2 YFSETQ. CDR3 size: 13 residues. The germline V and J ends were trimmed by 2 bases and 7 bases, with 10 bases remaining between them. This CDR3 is CASSLGQRNTIYF. Written as DNA, the CDR3 is TGCGCCAGCAGCTTAGGACAGCGGAACACCATATATTTT.

The chain combines TRBV4-2 with TRBJ1-2, with D unresolved. The CDR3 extends over 14 amino acids. Germline assignment: CDR1 LGHNA and CDR2 YNFKEQ. V was trimmed by 0 bases and J by 2 bases, leaving 7 bases between them. CDR3 sequence: CASSQERWNYGYTF. The CDR3 coding sequence is TGTGCCAGCAGCCAAGAGAGGTGGAACTATGGCTACACCTTC.